This T cell receptor beta chain is from a study of cytomegalovirus exposure and HLA in healthy donors. At the level of the study: Roughly 180 million T cells yielded fewer than 120 million unique TCR beta sequences in earlier analysis. Study-wide results and caveats: Investigators reported under 200 TCR beta chains as tied to cytomegalovirus.

In regard to this clone: As yet, its antigen is unknown.

CDR3 length: 12 amino acids. V lost 11 bases to trimming and J lost 1 base, with 11 bases between them. Per the germline V gene, CDR1 is LNHDA and CDR2 is SQIVND (reference sequence). Vbeta (60) and Jbeta (13) primers were used in the PCR. The repertoire was sequenced with immunoSEQ multiplex PCR; TCRdb's copy has only in-frame clones and lacks some. The sample lists more than 95,000 clones, roughly 74% seen once, with 2.5% to 3% in the top ten. The J gene is TRBJ1-1, the V gene TRBV19; no firm D call. The source material was PBMCs. This TCR was sampled from a female donor in good health and CMV-seropositive. This CDR3 is CASGQRNTEAFF. The CDR3 nucleotides read TGTGCCTCTGGGCAGAGGAACACTGAAGCTTTCTTT. Using reference TRBV19 and TRBJ1-1 for the parts outside the CDR3, the full variable domain is DGGITQSPKYLFRKEGQNVTLSCEQNLNHDAMYWYRQDPGQGLRLIYYSQIVNDFQKGDIAEGYSVSREKKESFPLTVTSAQKNPTAFYLCASGQRNTEAFFGQGTRLTVV.